This T cell receptor beta chain is drawn from a study of T cells in Graves' hyperthyroidism and ophthalmopathy. This clonotype was recorded at least ten times. Amplification of TCR beta CDR3 regions used RNA as the template. First-round RT-PCR with HTBI primers amplified the TCR CDR3 region. TCRdb ran MiXCR on the multiplex PCR reads and lists one entry per CDR3 protein. The sample lists around 300,000 distinct CDR3 sequences; approximately 14% were seen once. This blood was taken when hyperthyroidism was first diagnosed, before any ophthalmopathy symptoms existed. The TCR sequence derives from a woman between 45 and 65 years old with Graves' hyperthyroidism that later progressed to Graves' ophthalmopathy. Sequenced: blood.

The CDR3 sequence is CSILGQSAYEQYF. CDR3 DNA sequence: TGCAGTATACTTGGACAGTCGGCGTACGAGCAGTACTTC. The chain has TRBV20-1 and TRBJ2-7, with a possible D match to TRBD1 (6 bases). This CDR3 comprises 13 residues. The V gene's germline CDR1 is DFQATT and CDR2 SNEGSKA (reference sequence). V was trimmed by 8 bases and J by 4 bases, leaving 18 bases between them.